The clone carrying this T cell receptor beta chain was observed many times. Its antigen remains unknown. The record originates from a study of neurological immune-mediated disorders. Looking at the study overall: For the approximately 34 multiple sclerosis patients, the disease was relapsing-remitting in approximately 30 and secondary progressive in 3.

Regarding the study as a whole: None of the CDR3 amino acid sequences found in expanded clones was shared across subjects. This suggests that the TCR-beta repertoires were private in all groups. Healthy controls had more TCR clonal expansion than multiple sclerosis, which showed the least, whereas HTLV-1-associated myelopathy showed the most.

Synthesis of cDNA used 5'RACE (with 10-nucleotide random UMIs). MiXCR, applied by TCRdb to the 5' RACE reads, yields one record per CDR3 protein. This sample has fewer than 60,000 distinct CDR3 sequences; about 4.1% occur once, and the top ten carry under 8.5%. The CDR3 has 13 residues. Germline loops: CDR1 MNHEY, CDR2 SVGAGI. V was pared by 0 bases and J by 5 bases, with 6 bases between. Sequencing used PBMCs. The sequence was obtained from a man aged 55 to 70 with multiple sclerosis. This chain uses TRBV6-5 with TRBJ2-3; D gene ambiguous. The CDR3 is CASSYSPGDTQYF. CDR3 sequence (DNA): TGTGCCAGCAGTTACTCCCCCGGAGATACGCAGTATTTT.